The 4 T cell receptor beta chains below all came from one sample that was sequenced in a study of post-analysis software for immune sequencing data. These TCRs are of unknown antigen specificity. Study observations and caveats: The study found TRBV5-6, TRBV5-1 and TRBV20-1 among several TRBV segments more frequent in patients than controls.

The authors incorporated unique molecular identifiers into the TCR beta cDNA libraries. TCRdb itself ran the PCR reads through MiXCR, one entry per CDR3 protein. The table records around 440,000 distinct CDR3 sequences, approximately 46% of them present only once. Sequenced material: blood. Receptors were obtained from a girl aged 5 to 17 with multiple sclerosis.

This clonotype was seen a few times. V and J are TRBV20-1 and TRBJ2-1, with 10 bases aligning to TRBD2. This CDR3 is built from 14 residues. V was clipped by 4 bases and J by 4 bases; unmatched bases: 4. Per germline, CDR1 DFQATT and CDR2 SNEGSKA (reference sequence). CDR3 protein: CSAMGLASYNEQFF. For the CDR3, the DNA is TGCAGTGCTATGGGACTAGCGAGTTACAATGAGCAGTTCTTC.

This clonotype was detected a few times. The chain combines TRBV6-5 with TRBJ2-5; a possible D gene is TRBD1 (6 bases). Trimming took 3 bases from V and 2 from J, leaving 10 bases between them. Germline CDR1 MNHEY, CDR2 SVGAGI. The CDR3 loop spans 14 amino acids. CDR3 sequence (DNA): TGTGCCAGCAGTTATTTTACAGGGCAAGAGACCCAGTACTTC. Translation: CASSYFTGQETQYF.

In its sample, this clonotype was seen a few times. The CDR3 DNA sequence: TGTGCCACCAGCAGAGATGGGGGCTACAATGAGCAGTTCTTC. This sequence encodes CATSRDGGYNEQFF. The chain joins TRBV15 to TRBJ2-1, with D perhaps given as TRBD1 or TRBD2 (5 bases each). Germline lookup yields CDR1 LNHNV and CDR2 YYDKDF (reference sequence). The CDR3 runs to 14 residues. V lost 0 bases, J lost 3 bases, and 6 bases lay in between.

This clonotype was detected many times. The chain has TRBV28 and TRBJ2-7; D perhaps matches TRBD2 (5 bases). Germline CDR1 reads MDHEN; CDR2 reads SYDVKM. The CDR3 has 12 amino acids. Trimming pared 8 bases from V and 0 bases from J, leaving 8 bases between. CDR3 sequence (DNA): TGTGCCAGCCAGCGGAGCTCCTACGAGCAGTACTTC. Translation: CASQRSSYEQYF.